This T cell receptor beta chain stems from a study of T cells after posttransplantation cyclophosphamide. Per germline, CDR1 MNHNY and CDR2 SVGAGI (reference sequence). V lost 3 bases and J lost 6, with 14 bases in between. CDR3 length equals 14 residues. Only in-frame clones appear in the TCRdb table, and some are missing; sequencing was by immunoSEQ multiplex PCR. The repertoire holds some 9,200 clones, roughly nine tenths seen once, with about 1.6% in the top ten. V gene TRBV6-6 combines with J gene TRBJ1-2; D might be TRBD1 (5 bases). The TCR originated in a woman aged 55-69 years in good health, CMV-negative, and a related stem cell transplant donor. The specimen sequenced was memory CD4+ T cells sorted from PBMCs. CDR3 DNA: TGTGCCAGCAGTTATGGGTTTGGGGCTAATGGCTACACCTTC. Amino acids: CASSYGFGANGYTF.